These 17 T cell receptor beta chains were sequenced from one sample in a study of T cells after yellow fever vaccination. Each CDR3 protein gets one entry after TCRdb re-called the 5' RACE reads with MiXCR. The data contain about 360,000 distinct CDR3 sequences, around 6.5% of them seen just once; the ten biggest clones take up 15%. Here the sequenced sample was PBMCs, taken 5 days after the yellow fever booster vaccination. The receptors were gathered from a man aged 30 to 45 who received the YFV17D yellow fever vaccine.

J is TRBJ2-7 and V is TRBV23-1, with TRBD1 identical over 8 bases. TRBV23-1 is sorted into the ORF group, with uncertain function. With V trimmed by 2 bases and J by 5 bases, 5 bases remained unmatched. This CDR3 comprises 14 residues. CDR3 sequence: CASSQGTGVDEQYF. Written as DNA, the CDR3 is TGCGCCAGCAGTCAAGGGACAGGTGTGGACGAGCAGTACTTC.

This clonotype was counted only a few times. The DNA for the CDR3 is TGTGCCAGCAGCGTAGTTATGGGGACAGGCTTTGAAGCTTTCTTT. It specifies CASSVVMGTGFEAFF. The rearrangement joins TRBV9 to TRBJ1-1; TRBD1 matches 8 bases. Trimming at V came to 0 bases and at J to 7 bases, leaving 8 bases not matched to a gene. This CDR3 has 15 amino acids. The germline V gene has CDR1 SGDLS and CDR2 YYNGEE.

This sequence joins TRBV7-2 and TRBJ2-4; 10 nucleotides match TRBD2. The V segment lost 8 bases and the J segment 5 bases; nucleotides outside the gene matches: 6. The germline gives CDR1 SGHTA, CDR2 FQGNSA. This CDR3 has 14 amino acids. The CDR3 bases are TGTGCCAGCTCAAGCGGGAGGGCCCAAAACATTCAGTACTTC. This gives the protein CASSSGRAQNIQYF.

This clonotype was counted a few times. The J gene is TRBJ1-2, the V gene TRBV7-2; D unclear. CDR1 and CDR2 from the germline V gene are SGHTA and FQGNSA. Trimming left V 4 bases short and J 2 bases short, with 11 bases between. There are 14 residues in the CDR3. CDR3 coding DNA: TGTGCCAGCAGCTCACCTCCAGGAAACTATGGCTACACCTTC. It translates to CASSSPPGNYGYTF.

The chain couples TRBV28 to TRBJ2-7; D is ambiguous. Germline V gives CDR1 MDHEN, CDR2 SYDVKM. This CDR3 has 13 amino acids. Trimming shortened V by 7 bases and J by 4 bases, and 14 bases separated the two germline ends. CDR3 sequence (DNA): TGTGCCAGCACCTATCCCGTGGGATACGAGCAGTACTTC. Residues: CASTYPVGYEQYF.

This clonotype was recorded many times. The J gene is TRBJ2-1, the V gene TRBV15, with a weak D call TRBD2 (6 bases). Germline V CDR1 and CDR2: LNHNV, YYDKDF (reference sequence). The germline V and J ends were trimmed by 8 bases and 3 bases, with 14 bases remaining between them. The CDR3 length is 14 residues. The CDR3 region has the DNA TGTGCCACCGAACAGCGGGCCTACTACAATGAGCAGTTCTTC. Translation gives CATEQRAYYNEQFF.

This clonotype was counted at least ten times. The gene calls are TRBV7-2 and TRBJ1-5, with D tentatively TRBD1 (6 bases). Germline V gene sequence: CDR1 SGHTA, CDR2 FQGNSA. Trimming shortened V by 5 bases and J by 6 bases, and 17 bases separated the two germline ends. The CDR3 runs 15 residues. CDR3 nucleotide sequence: TGTGCCAGCAGCCCGCCACAGGGAATGGGTCAGCCCCAGCATTTT. Its translation: CASSPPQGMGQPQHF.

This clonotype is a singleton in its sample. One base away lies a much larger clone, so this may be a sequencing read error. This chain links TRBV11-1 with TRBJ2-7, with TRBD1 matching 9 bases. The CDR3 has 19 residues. V lost 3 bases, J lost 0 bases, and 15 bases stayed unmatched. Germline V gene data show CDR1 as SGHAT and CDR2 as FQDESV (reference sequence). The CDR3 here is CASSFVKIGDRGTSYEQYF. For the CDR3, the DNA is TGTGCCAGCAGCTTCGTAAAAATAGGAGACAGGGGGACCTCCTACGAGCAGTACTTC.

This clonotype showed up many times. CDR3 loop: CSAPNLGTGTYEQYF. CDR3 nucleotide sequence: TGCAGTGCCCCTAATCTTGGGACAGGGACCTACGAGCAGTACTTC. The chain carries TRBV20-1 and TRBJ2-7; 9 bases agree with TRBD1. Unmatched junction bases numbered 11, after V lost 6 bases and J lost 2 bases. This CDR3 spans 15 amino acids. Germline loops: CDR1 DFQATT, CDR2 SNEGSKA (reference sequence).

This clonotype was recorded a few times. The chain links TRBV11-1 to TRBJ2-6; TRBD1 aligns across 8 bases. From germline, CDR1 is SGHAT and CDR2 FQDESV (reference sequence). This CDR3 region has 17 residues. The ends lost 2 bases at V and 1 base at J; junction bases unmatched: 4. DNA for the CDR3: TGTGCCAGCAGCTTACGGACAGGGACATCTGGGGCCAACGTCCTGACTTTC. This codes for CASSLRTGTSGANVLTF.

This clonotype was seen a few times. V is TRBV19 and J is TRBJ2-7; tentative D call: TRBD2 (6 bases). The CDR3 length is 14 residues. The V end was cut by 3 bases, the J end by 1 base, with 10 bases between. CDR1 and CDR2 (germline): LNHDA, SQIVND (reference sequence). CDR3: CASSIGSGSYEQYF. The CDR3 nucleotides read TGTGCCAGTAGTATCGGTAGCGGATCCTACGAGCAGTACTTC. Supplemented by reference TRBV19 and TRBJ2-7, the full variable domain reads DGGITQSPKYLFRKEGQNVTLSCEQNLNHDAMYWYRQDPGQGLRLIYYSQIVNDFQKGDIAEGYSVSREKKESFPLTVTSAQKNPTAFYLCASSIGSGSYEQYFGPGTRLTVT.

In its sample, this clonotype was seen many times. This chain links TRBV7-9 with TRBJ2-7; 9 bases align to TRBD1. The CDR3 is 16 amino acids. Germline-derived CDR1 and CDR2 are SEHNR and FQNEAQ (reference sequence). Trimming took 5 bases from V and 4 from J; bases not matched to a gene: 12. The CDR3 DNA sequence: TGTGCCAGCAGCCCCCCAACTGGGACAGGGTATTACGAGCAGTACTTC. Translation gives CASSPPTGTGYYEQYF.

The chain recombines TRBV5-4 with TRBJ2-7; D unresolved. Germline V gene lookup returns CDR1 SGHNT and CDR2 YYREEE (reference sequence). The CDR3 runs to 17 residues. V was trimmed by 2 bases and J by 4 bases, leaving 22 bases between them. The CDR3 region is CASSFGGPVGIGYEQYF. In DNA, the CDR3 is TGTGCCAGCAGCTTCGGCGGCCCCGTCGGAATCGGATACGAGCAGTACTTC.

Many counts were recorded for this clonotype. The rearrangement links TRBV4-2 to TRBJ2-2, with 7 bases aligning to TRBD1. After removal of 1 base from V and 2 bases from J, the junction contained 10 bases not matched to a gene. Germline V gives CDR1 LGHNA, CDR2 YNFKEQ. This CDR3 is built from 18 residues. The CDR3 DNA reads TGTGCCAGCAGCCAAGTGGTTTCCGGGACAGTAAACACCGGGGAGCTGTTTTTT. This encodes CASSQVVSGTVNTGELFF.

This clonotype was detected many times. The chain is built from TRBV10-3 and TRBJ2-3; a possible D gene is TRBD2 (5 bases). This CDR3 has 16 amino acids. Per germline, CDR1 ENHRY and CDR2 SYGVKD. V shed 7 bases and J shed 0 bases, with 17 bases lying between them. The DNA of the CDR3 is TGTGCCATCAAGAGGGCCTCCAGCTCTAGCACAGATACGCAGTATTTT. Translating it yields CAIKRASSSSTDTQYF.

This clonotype appeared a few times. The rearrangement joins TRBV5-1 to TRBJ2-7, with no clear D. The CDR3 length is 15 residues. Trimming removed 0 bases at V and 5 bases at J, with 15 bases between. The V gene's germline CDR1 is SGHRS and CDR2 YFSETQ. CDR3 amino acids: CASSLVAGPVDEQYF. In DNA form, the CDR3 reads TGCGCCAGCAGCTTGGTGGCAGGCCCGGTGGACGAGCAGTACTTC.

This chain joins TRBV5-4 and TRBJ1-6, with a weak D call TRBD1 (6 bases). V was pared by 1 base and J by 9 bases, with 14 bases between. CDR3 size: 15 residues. Per germline, CDR1 SGHNT and CDR2 YYREEE (reference sequence). As DNA, the CDR3 is TGTGCCAGCAGCTTGAGTGGGACATGGGGTTCACCCCTCCACTTT. It codes for CASSLSGTWGSPLHF.